The 10 T cell receptor beta chains given below trace back to one sample, sequenced in a study of blood T cell repertoires in COVID-19. The repertoire was sequenced with immunoSEQ multiplex PCR; TCRdb's copy has only in-frame clones and lacks some. Of about 170,000 clones in the sample, around 91% are singletons; the top ten hold 0.7% to 0.9%. Source material: PBMCs or T cells enriched from blood (not recorded which). These receptors were taken from a woman in her late teens or twenties who had recovered from COVID-19.

The CDR3 DNA is TGTGCCAGCAGTTTGACAGCTATCTCTGGAAACACCATATATTTT. Translated: CASSLTAISGNTIYF. This chain joins TRBV6-5 and TRBJ1-3; TRBD1 is a possible D gene (5 bases). The CDR3 sequence is 15 residues long. Germline-derived CDR1 and CDR2 are MNHEY and SVGAGI. V was trimmed by 4 bases and J by 0 bases, leaving 10 bases between them.

V usage is TRBV18 and J usage is TRBJ2-5; D gene unclear. Trimming pared 3 bases from V and 0 bases from J, leaving 14 bases between. Germline-derived CDR1 and CDR2 are KGHSH and LQKENI. The CDR3 length is 16 residues. The CDR3 nucleotides read TGTGCCAGCTCACCGTCCAGCGTTGAGTACCAAGAGACCCAGTACTTC. It yields the protein CASSPSSVEYQETQYF.

This CDR3 is CASSLGGYYEQYF. The DNA of the CDR3 is TGCGCCAGCAGCTTGGGAGGATACTACGAGCAGTACTTC. The chain links TRBV5-1 to TRBJ2-7; D gene uncertain. The V gene lost 0 bases and the J gene lost 3 bases, with 7 bases spanning the gap. Germline V gene data show CDR1 as SGHRS and CDR2 as YFSETQ. CDR3 length equals 13 residues.

The V and J genes are TRBV6-7 and TRBJ2-2; 14 bases match TRBD2. TRBV6-7 is noted as an ORF with a role that remains uncertain. V shed 3 bases and J 0 bases; nucleotides not matched to a gene: 18. The CDR3 runs to 23 residues. The CDR3 protein is CASSYVWTSGRQTRATNTGELFF. CDR3 coding DNA: TGTGCCAGCAGTTATGTTTGGACTAGCGGGAGGCAAACCAGGGCGACGAACACCGGGGAGCTGTTTTTT.

The J gene is TRBJ2-1, the V gene TRBV30; 12 nucleotides agree with TRBD2. V lost 2 bases and J lost 9; bases outside the gene matches: 11. Looked up from germline, CDR1 is GTSNPN and CDR2 is SVGIG (reference sequence). The CDR3 loop spans 16 amino acids. The CDR3 DNA reads TGTGCCTGGAGTAAGCGACTAGCGGGAGAGGGGAGTGAGCAGTTCTTC. It encodes CAWSKRLAGEGSEQFF.

The rearrangement uses TRBV9 and TRBJ2-3, with 11 bases fitting TRBD1. Germline V gene lookup returns CDR1 SGDLS and CDR2 YYNGEE. The ends lost 0 bases at V and 5 bases at J; junction bases unmatched: 8. This CDR3 spans 17 amino acids. Here the CDR3 DNA reads TGTGCCAGCAGCGTAGGGATAGGACAGGGGGCCGGAGATACGCAGTATTTT. Translating gives CASSVGIGQGAGDTQYF.

A single count supports this clone. V is TRBV3-1 (or the pseudogene TRBV3-2) and J is TRBJ2-2, with unresolved D. The ends were cut back, 5 bases at V and 8 bases at J, with 9 bases in the middle. Germline V CDR1 and CDR2: LGHDT, YNNKEL (reference sequence). The CDR3 contains 12 residues. CDR3 bases: TGTGCCAGCAGCTCGCTACAGGGGGAGCTGTTTTTT. This gives the protein CASSSLQGELFF.

V is TRBV29-1 and J is TRBJ2-5, with TRBD2 identical over 7 bases. The CDR3 length is 13 residues. Germline CDR1 and CDR2: SQVTM and ANQGSEA. Trimming cost V 6 bases and J 3 bases; bases outside gene matches: 7. The CDR3 DNA is TGCAGCGTGAGGGACTATTTGGAAGAGACCCAGTACTTC. Amino acids: CSVRDYLEETQYF.

The chain carries TRBV15 and TRBJ2-1; 9 bases are a match to TRBD2. There are 16 residues in the CDR3. Germline V gives CDR1 LNHNV, CDR2 YYDKDF (reference sequence). V gave up 1 base and J gave up 8 bases; unmatched junction bases: 9. CDR3 in DNA: TGTGCCACCAGCAGAGTGCGGGGGCCTAGCGGGGATGAGCAGTTCTTC. Translating gives CATSRVRGPSGDEQFF.

The chain uses TRBV9 and TRBJ2-3, with D uncertain. The CDR3 sequence is 15 residues long. Trimming removed 0 bases at V and 6 bases at J, with 14 bases between. Germline assignment: CDR1 SGDLS and CDR2 YYNGEE. The DNA of the CDR3 is TGTGCCAGCAGCGTAGCTACCGGTGCCGGGGATACGCAGTATTTT. As protein: CASSVATGAGDTQYF. Based on the CDR3 plus reference TRBV9 and TRBJ2-3, the full variable domain is DSGVTQTPKHLITATGQRVTLRCSPRSGDLSVYWYQQSLDQGLQFLIQYYNGEERAKGNILERFSAQQFPDLHSELNLSSLELGDSALYFCASSVATGAGDTQYFGPGTRLTVL.